These 4 T cell receptor beta chains originate from one sample sequenced in a study of cytomegalovirus exposure and HLA in healthy donors. The study ran its PCR with 60 Vbeta and 13 Jbeta primers. Some clones are missing from TCRdb's copy, which holds only in-frame ones; the method was immunoSEQ multiplex PCR. The repertoire has roughly 180,000 clones, around 80% of them found once; the top ten carry roughly 2%. Sequenced input: PBMCs. The receptors were gathered from a woman aged 25-40 years in good health and CMV-seronegative.

This clone has just one count. Relative to the germline gene, one junction end is altered; a read error may explain this. The CDR3 nucleotides are TGTGCCAGCAGTCAAGCCTGGACAGGGTGGAACTATGGCTACACCTTC. Translation: CASSQAWTGWNYGYTF. The V and J genes are TRBV6-1 and TRBJ1-2; 8 bases are shared with TRBD1. Germline lookup yields CDR1 MNHNS and CDR2 SASEGT. This CDR3 has 16 amino acids.

This chain uses TRBV7-9 with TRBJ2-7; possibly TRBD1 for D (6 bases). The germline V gene encodes CDR1 SEHNR and CDR2 FQNEAQ (reference sequence). Trimming took off 6 bases at V and 3 bases at J, with 9 bases between the two ends. This CDR3 comprises 12 residues. The CDR3 reads CASRGQHYEQYF. CDR3 sequence (DNA): TGTGCCAGCAGAGGACAGCACTACGAGCAGTACTTC.

This clone was picked up a small number of times. The gene calls are TRBV29-1 and TRBJ2-3, with D perhaps matching TRBD2 (6 bases). V lost 6 bases and J 0 bases, leaving 16 bases between the germline ends. The germline CDR1 and CDR2 sequences are SQVTM and ANQGSEA. This CDR3 is 15 amino acids long. CDR3 bases: TGCAGCGTGGACCCTAGGGCGGGGAGCACAGATACGCAGTATTTT. Encoded protein: CSVDPRAGSTDTQYF.

The chain has TRBV2 and TRBJ1-2; D gene unclear. This CDR3 region has 11 residues. Germline V lookup: CDR1 SNHLY, CDR2 FYNNEI. The V end was cut by 4 bases, the J end by 3 bases, with 3 bases between. The DNA for the CDR3 is TGTGCCAGCAGTGGGCACTATGGCTACACCTTC. Amino acids: CASSGHYGYTF.